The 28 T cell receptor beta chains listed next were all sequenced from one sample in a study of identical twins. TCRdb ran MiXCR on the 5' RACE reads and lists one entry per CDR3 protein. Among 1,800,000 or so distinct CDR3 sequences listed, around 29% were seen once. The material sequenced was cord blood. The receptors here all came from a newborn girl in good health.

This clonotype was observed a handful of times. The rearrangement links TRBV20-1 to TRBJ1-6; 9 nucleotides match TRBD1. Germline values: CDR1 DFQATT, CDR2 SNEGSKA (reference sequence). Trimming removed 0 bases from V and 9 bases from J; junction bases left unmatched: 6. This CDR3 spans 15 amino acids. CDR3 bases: TGCAGTGCTAGAGATCTGGAGACAGGGGGTTCACCCCTCCACTTT. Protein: CSARDLETGGSPLHF.

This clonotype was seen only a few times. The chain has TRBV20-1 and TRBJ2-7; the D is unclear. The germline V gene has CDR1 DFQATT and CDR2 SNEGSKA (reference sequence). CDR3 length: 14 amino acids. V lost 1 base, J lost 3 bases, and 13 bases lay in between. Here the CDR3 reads CSARVLRTGYEQYF. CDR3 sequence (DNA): TGCAGTGCTAGAGTCCTAAGGACGGGCTACGAGCAGTACTTC.

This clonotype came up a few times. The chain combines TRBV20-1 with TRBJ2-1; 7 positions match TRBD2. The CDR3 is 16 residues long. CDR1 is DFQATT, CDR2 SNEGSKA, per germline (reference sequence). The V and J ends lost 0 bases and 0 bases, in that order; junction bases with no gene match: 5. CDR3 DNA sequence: TGCAGTGCTAGAGATCGCTCGGGAGGCTCCTACAATGAGCAGTTCTTC. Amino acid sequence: CSARDRSGGSYNEQFF.

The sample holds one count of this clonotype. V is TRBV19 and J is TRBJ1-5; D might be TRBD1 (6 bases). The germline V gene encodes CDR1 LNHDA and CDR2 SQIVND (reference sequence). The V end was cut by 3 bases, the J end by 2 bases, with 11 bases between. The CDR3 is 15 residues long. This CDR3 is CASSIQGLGNQPQHF. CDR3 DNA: TGTGCCAGTAGTATTCAGGGGCTTGGCAATCAGCCCCAGCATTTT.

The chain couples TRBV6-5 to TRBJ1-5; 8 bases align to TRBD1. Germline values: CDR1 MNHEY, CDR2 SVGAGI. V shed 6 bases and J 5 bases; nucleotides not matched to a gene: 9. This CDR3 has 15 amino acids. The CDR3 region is CASRAQGARDQPQHF. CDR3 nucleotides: TGTGCCAGCAGAGCTCAGGGGGCGCGGGATCAGCCCCAGCATTTT.

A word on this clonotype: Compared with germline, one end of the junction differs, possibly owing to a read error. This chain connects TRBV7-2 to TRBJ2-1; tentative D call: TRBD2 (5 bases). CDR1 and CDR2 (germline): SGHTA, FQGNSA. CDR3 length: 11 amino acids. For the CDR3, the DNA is TGTGCCAGCAGTTCAACTAGTGAGCGGTTCTTC. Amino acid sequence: CASSSTSERFF.

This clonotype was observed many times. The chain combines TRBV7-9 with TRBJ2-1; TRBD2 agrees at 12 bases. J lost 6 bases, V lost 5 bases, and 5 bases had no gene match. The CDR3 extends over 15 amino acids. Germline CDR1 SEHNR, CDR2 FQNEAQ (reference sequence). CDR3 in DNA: TGTGCCAGCAGCCTCCGACTAGCGGGAGTCAATGAGCAGTTCTTC. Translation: CASSLRLAGVNEQFF.

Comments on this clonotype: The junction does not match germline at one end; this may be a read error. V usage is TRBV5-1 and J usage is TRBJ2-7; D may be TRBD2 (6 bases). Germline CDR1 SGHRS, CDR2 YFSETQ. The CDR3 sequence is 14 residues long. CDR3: CASSLGGSSYEQSF. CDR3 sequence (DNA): TGCGCCAGCAGTCTCGGGGGATCTTCCTACGAGCAGTCCTTC.

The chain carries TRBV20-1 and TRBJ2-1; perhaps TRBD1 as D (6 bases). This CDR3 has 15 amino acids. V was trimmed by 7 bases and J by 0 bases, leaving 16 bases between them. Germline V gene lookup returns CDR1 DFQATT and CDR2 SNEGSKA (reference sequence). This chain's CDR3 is CSVKRGTNSYNEQFF. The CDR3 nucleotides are TGCAGTGTTAAGAGGGGGACCAACTCCTACAATGAGCAGTTCTTC.

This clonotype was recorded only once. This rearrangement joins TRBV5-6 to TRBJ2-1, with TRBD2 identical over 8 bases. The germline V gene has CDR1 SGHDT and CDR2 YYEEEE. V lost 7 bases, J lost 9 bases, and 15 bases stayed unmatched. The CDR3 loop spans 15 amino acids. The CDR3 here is CASDPGTSFVVEQFF. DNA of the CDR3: TGTGCCAGCGACCCCGGGACTAGTTTTGTAGTTGAGCAGTTCTTC.

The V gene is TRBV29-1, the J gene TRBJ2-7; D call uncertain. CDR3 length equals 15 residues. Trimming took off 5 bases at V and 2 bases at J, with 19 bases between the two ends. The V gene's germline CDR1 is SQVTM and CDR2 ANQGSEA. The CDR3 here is CSVTYPGRMPYEQYF. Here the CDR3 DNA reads TGCAGCGTTACATACCCCGGACGGATGCCCTACGAGCAGTACTTC.

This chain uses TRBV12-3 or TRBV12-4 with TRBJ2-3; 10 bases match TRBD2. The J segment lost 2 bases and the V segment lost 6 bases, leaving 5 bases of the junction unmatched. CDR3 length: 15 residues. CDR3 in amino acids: CASSHSGRNTDTQYF. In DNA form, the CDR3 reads TGTGCCAGCAGCCATAGCGGGAGGAACACAGATACGCAGTATTTT.

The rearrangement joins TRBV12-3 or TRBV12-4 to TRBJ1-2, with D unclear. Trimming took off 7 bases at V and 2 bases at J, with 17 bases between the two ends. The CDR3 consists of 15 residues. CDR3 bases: TGTGCCAGCACCGGTTCCTTGGGAGGGAACTATGGCTACACCTTC. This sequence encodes CASTGSLGGNYGYTF.

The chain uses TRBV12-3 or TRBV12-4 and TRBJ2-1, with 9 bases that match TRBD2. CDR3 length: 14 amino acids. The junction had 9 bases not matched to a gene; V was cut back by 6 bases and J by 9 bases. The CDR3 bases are TGTGCCAGCAGCAAAATAGCGGGAGTGGGTGAGCAGTTCTTC. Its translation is CASSKIAGVGEQFF.

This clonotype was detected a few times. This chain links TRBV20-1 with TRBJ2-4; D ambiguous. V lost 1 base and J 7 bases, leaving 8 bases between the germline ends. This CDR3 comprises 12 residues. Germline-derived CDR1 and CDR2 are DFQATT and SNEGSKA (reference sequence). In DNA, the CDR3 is TGCAGTGCTAGAGTCTATGGGAACATTCAGTACTTC. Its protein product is CSARVYGNIQYF.

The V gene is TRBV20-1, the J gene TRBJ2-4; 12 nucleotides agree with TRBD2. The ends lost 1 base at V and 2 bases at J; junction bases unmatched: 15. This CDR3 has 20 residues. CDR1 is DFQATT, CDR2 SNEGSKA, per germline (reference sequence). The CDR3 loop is CSARGPPTTSGGPTKNIQYF. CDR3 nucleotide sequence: TGCAGTGCTAGAGGCCCCCCTACTACTAGCGGGGGGCCTACCAAAAACATTCAGTACTTC.

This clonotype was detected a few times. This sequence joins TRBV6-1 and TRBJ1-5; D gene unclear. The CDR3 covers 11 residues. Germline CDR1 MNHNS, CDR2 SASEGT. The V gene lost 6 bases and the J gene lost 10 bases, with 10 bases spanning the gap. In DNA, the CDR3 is TGTGCCAGCAGGAAGGAGCATCCCCAGCATTTT. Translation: CASRKEHPQHF.

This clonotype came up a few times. The CDR3 loop is CASSESTLRRRGKQYF. CDR3 DNA: TGTGCCAGCAGTGAAAGCACGTTAAGGAGGCGGGGGAAGCAGTATTTT. The gene calls are TRBV25-1 and TRBJ2-3, with 7 bases lining up with TRBD2. Germline assignment: CDR1 MGHDK and CDR2 SYGVNS. The CDR3 is made up of 16 amino acids. The J segment lost 11 bases and the V segment lost 2 bases, leaving 16 bases of the junction unmatched.

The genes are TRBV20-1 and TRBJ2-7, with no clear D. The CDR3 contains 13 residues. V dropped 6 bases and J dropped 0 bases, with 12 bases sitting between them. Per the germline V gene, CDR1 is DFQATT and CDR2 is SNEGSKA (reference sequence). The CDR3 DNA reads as TGCAGTGCCTCAGGCCTCGGCTCCTACGAGCAGTACTTC. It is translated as CSASGLGSYEQYF.

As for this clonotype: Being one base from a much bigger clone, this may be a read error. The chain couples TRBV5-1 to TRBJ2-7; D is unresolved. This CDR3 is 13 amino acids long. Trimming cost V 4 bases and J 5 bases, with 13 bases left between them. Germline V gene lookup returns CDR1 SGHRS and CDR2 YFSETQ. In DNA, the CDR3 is TGCGCCAGCAGCCCTAGTGGTTACCACGAGCAGTACTTC. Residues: CASSPSGYHEQYF.

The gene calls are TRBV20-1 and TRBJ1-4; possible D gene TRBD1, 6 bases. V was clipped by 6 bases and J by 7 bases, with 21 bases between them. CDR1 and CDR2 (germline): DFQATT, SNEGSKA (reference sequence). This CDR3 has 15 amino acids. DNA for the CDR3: TGCAGTGCCTCAAAAGGGGGTGGCGATTCTGAAAAACTGTTTTTT. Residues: CSASKGGGDSEKLFF.

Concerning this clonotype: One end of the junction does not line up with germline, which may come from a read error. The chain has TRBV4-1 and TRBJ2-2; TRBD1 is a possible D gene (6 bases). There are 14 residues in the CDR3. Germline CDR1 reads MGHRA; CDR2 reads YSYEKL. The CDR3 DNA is TGCGCCAACAGCCAAGATAGGGGGTCCGGGGTGCTGTTTTTT. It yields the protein CANSQDRGSGVLFF.

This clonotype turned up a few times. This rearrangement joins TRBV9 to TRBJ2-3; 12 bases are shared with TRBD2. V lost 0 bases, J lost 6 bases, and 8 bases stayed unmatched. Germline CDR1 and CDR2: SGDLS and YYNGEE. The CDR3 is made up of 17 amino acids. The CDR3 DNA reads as TGTGCCAGCAGCGTAGAGGTGGGGGGACTAGCGGGCGATACGCAGTATTTT. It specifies CASSVEVGGLAGDTQYF.

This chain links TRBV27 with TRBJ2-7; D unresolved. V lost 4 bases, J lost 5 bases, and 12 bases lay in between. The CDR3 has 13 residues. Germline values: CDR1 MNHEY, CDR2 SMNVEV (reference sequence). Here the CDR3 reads CASSSALAHEQYF. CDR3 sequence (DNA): TGTGCCAGCAGTTCGGCCCTGGCCCACGAGCAGTACTTC.

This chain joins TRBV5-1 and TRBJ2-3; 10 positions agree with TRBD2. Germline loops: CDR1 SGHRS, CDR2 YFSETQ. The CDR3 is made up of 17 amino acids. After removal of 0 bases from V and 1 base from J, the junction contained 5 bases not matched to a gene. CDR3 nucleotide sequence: TGCGCCAGCAGCTTGGTAGCTAGCGGGAGAGGCACAGATACGCAGTATTTT. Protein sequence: CASSLVASGRGTDTQYF.

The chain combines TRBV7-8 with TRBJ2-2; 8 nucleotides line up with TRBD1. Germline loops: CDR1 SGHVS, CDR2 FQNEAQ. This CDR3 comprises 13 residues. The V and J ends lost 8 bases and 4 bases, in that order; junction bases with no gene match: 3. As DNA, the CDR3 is TGTGCCAGCTTCACAGGGGGCACCGGGGAGCTGTTTTTT. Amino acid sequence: CASFTGGTGELFF.

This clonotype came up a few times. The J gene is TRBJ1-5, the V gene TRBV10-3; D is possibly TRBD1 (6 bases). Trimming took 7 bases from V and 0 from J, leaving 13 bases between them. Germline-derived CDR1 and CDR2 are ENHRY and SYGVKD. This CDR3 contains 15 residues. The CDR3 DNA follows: TGTGCCATCATCTTAATAGGGGGTAGCAATCAGCCCCAGCATTTT. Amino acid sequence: CAIILIGGSNQPQHF.

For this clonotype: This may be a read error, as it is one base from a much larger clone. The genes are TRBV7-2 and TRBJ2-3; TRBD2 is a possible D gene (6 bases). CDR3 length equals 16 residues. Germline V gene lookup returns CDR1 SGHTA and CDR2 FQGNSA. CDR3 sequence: CASSFSGTTSTGTQYF. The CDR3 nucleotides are TGTGCCAGCAGCTTCTCCGGGACCACTAGCACAGGTACGCAGTATTTT.